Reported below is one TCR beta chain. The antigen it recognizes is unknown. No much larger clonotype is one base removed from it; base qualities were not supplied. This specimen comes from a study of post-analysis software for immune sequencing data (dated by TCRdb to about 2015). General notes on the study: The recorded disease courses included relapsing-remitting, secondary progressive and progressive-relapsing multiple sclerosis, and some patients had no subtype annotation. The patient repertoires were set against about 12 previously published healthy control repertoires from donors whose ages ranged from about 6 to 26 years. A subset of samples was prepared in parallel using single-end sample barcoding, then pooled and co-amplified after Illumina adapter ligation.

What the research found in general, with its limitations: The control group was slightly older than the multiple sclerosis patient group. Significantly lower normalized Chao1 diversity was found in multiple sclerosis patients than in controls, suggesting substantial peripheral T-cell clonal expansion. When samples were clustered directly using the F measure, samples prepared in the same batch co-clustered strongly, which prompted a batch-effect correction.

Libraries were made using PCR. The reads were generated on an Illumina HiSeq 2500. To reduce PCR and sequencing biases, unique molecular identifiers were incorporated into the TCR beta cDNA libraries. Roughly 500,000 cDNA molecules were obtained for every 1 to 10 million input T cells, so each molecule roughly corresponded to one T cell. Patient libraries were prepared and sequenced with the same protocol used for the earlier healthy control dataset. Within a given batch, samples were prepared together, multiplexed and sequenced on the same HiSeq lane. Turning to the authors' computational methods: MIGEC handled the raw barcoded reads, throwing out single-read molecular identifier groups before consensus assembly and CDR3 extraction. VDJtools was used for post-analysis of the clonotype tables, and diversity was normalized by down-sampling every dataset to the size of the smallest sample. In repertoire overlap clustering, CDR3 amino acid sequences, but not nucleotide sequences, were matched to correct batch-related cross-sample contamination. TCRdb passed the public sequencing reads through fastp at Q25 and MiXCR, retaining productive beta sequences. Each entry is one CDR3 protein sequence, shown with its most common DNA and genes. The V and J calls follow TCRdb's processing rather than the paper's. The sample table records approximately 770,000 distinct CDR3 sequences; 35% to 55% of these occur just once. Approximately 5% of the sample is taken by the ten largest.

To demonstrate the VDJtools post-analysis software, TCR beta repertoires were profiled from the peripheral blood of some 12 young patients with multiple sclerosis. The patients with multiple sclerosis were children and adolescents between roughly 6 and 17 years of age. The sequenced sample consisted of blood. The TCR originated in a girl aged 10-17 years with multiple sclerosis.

The nucleotide sequence reads TGTGCCAGCAGTGACCCAGGGACAGCTAATGAAAAACTGTTTTTT. Its protein reads: CASSDPGTANEKLFF. The sequence joins TRBV25-1 to TRBJ1-4, with TRBD1 identical over 7 junction bases. V is pruned by 3 bases and J by 3 bases, leaving 4 bases of the junction without a gene match. The CDR3 spans 15 residues, from the cysteine through the phenylalanine. The sequence is cut down to CDR3 DNA, 45 bases in frame from base 1. Sequences MGHDK (CDR1) and SYGVNS (CDR2) are obtained from the germline V gene.